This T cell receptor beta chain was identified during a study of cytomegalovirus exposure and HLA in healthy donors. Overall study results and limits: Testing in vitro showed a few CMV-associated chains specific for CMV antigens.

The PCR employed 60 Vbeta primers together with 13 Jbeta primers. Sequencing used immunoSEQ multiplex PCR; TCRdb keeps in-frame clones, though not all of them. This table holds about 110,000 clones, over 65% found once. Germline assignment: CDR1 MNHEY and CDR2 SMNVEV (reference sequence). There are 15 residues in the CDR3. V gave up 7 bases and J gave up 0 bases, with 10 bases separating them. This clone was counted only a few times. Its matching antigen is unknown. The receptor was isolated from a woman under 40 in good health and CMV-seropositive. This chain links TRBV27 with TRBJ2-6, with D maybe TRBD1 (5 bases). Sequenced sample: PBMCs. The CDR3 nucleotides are TGTGCCAGCACCCAAGGGGTCTCTGGGGCCAACGTCCTGACTTTC. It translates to CASTQGVSGANVLTF.